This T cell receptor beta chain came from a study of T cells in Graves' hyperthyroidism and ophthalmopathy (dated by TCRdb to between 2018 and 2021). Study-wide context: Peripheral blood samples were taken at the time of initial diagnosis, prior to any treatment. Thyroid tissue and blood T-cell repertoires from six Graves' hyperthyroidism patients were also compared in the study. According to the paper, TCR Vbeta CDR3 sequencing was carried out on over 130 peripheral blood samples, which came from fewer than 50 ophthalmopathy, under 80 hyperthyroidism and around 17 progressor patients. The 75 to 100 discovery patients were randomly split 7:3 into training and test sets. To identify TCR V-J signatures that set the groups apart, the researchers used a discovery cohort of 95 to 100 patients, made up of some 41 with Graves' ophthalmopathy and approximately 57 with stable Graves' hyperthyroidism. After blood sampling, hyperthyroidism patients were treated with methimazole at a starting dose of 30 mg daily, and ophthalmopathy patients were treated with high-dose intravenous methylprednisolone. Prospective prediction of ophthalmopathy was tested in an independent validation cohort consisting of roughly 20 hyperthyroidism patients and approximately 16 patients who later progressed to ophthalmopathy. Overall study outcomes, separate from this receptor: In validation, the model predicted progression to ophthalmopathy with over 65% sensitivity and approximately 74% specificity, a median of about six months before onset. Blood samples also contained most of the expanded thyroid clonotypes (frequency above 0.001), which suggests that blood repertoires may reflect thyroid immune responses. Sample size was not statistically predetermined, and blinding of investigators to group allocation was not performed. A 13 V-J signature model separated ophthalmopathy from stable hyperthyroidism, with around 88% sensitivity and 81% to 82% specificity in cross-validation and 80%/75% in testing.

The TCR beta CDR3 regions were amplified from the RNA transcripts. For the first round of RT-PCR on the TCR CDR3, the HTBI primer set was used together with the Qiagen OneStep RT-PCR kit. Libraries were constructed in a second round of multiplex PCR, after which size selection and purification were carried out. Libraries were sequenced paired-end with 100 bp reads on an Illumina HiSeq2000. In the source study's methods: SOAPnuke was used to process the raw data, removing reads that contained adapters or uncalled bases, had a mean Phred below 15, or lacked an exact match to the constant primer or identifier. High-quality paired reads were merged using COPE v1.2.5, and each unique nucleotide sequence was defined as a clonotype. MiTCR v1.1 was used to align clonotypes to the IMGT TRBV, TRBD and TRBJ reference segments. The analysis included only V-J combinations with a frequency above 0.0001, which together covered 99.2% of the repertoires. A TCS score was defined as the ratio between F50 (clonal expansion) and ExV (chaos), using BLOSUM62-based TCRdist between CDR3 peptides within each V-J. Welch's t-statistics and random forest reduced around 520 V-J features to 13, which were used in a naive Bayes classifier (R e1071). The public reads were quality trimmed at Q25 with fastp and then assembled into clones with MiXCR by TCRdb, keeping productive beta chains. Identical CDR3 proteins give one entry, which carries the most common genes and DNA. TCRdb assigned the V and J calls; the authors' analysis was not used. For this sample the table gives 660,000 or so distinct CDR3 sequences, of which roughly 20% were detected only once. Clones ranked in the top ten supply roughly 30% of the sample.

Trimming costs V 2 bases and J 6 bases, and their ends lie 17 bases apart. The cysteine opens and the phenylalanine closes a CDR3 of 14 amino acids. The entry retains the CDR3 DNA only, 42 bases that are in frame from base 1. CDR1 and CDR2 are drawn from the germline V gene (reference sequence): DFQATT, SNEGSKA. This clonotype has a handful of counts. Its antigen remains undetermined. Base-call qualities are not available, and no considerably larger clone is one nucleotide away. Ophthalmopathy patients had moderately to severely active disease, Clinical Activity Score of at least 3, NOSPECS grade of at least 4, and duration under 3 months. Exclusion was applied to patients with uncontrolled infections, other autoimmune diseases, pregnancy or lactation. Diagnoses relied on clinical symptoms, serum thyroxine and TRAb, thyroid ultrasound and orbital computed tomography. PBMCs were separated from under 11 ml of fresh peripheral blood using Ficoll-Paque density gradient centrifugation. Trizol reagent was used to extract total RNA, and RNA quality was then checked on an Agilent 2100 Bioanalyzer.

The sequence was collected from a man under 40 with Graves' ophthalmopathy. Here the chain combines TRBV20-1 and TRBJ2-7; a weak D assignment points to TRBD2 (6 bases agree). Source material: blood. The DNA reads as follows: TGCAGTGCTAGAATACCGGGACTGTCTTCCGAGCAGTACTTC. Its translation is CSARIPGLSSEQYF.